A single T cell receptor beta chain is shown here with its context. What it recognizes is unknown. This sample stems from a study of cytomegalovirus exposure and HLA in healthy donors. Researchers ran the PCR with 60 Vbeta and 13 Jbeta primers. This table comes from immunoSEQ multiplex PCR, and its TCRdb copy is limited to in-frame clones, with some not included. The table has tens of thousands of clones, 84% seen once. Trimming shortened V by 4 bases and J by 4 bases, and 10 bases separated the two germline ends. This CDR3 is 13 amino acids long. Germline V CDR1 and CDR2: LNHDA, SQIVND (reference sequence). Whole-study findings and limits: Within a later analysis, the majority of CMV-associated TCR beta chains appeared HLA-restricted. Three chains tied to CMV proved CMV antigen-specific in vitro. It was reported in a later analysis that an Asian-associated ancestry cluster showed fewer N-insertions than the approximately 670-donor mean.

Material for sequencing was PBMCs. The receptor was derived from a man aged 65-85 years in good health and CMV-seropositive. The rearrangement links TRBV19 to TRBJ1-2; D gene ambiguous. This CDR3 is CASSKGGIYGYTF. CDR3 coding DNA: TGTGCCAGTAGTAAAGGAGGGATCTATGGCTACACCTTC.